Below are 10 T cell receptor beta chains sequenced from a single sample in a study of blood T cell repertoires in COVID-19. Sequenced by immunoSEQ multiplex PCR; TCRdb stores in-frame clones only, minus some. This sample has approximately 320,000 clones, with over 75% found just once. The sample comprised peripheral blood. Receptors originate from a human donor in a cohort sampled during active COVID-19.

J is TRBJ1-1 and V is TRBV6-5; D remains ambiguous. Germline CDR1 MNHEY, CDR2 SVGAGI. The V and J ends lost 6 bases and 10 bases respectively, with 12 bases between them. This CDR3 region has 11 residues. CDR3 in DNA: TGTGCCAGCAGGAGCGGACTGAGAGCTTTCTTT. This sequence encodes CASRSGLRAFF.

The chain employs TRBV5-1 and TRBJ2-1, with D maybe TRBD1 (5 bases). The CDR3 is made up of 11 amino acids. Trimming removed 4 bases from V and 10 bases from J, with 9 bases in between. Germline lookup yields CDR1 SGHRS and CDR2 YFSETQ. CDR3 in amino acids: CASSQGSEQFF. CDR3 bases: TGCGCCAGCAGCCAGGGTAGCGAGCAGTTCTTC.

This rearrangement joins TRBV5-1 to TRBJ2-7; possible D gene TRBD1, 6 bases. The length of the CDR3 is 16 residues. V was trimmed by 0 bases and J by 1 base, leaving 14 bases between them. Per germline, CDR1 SGHRS and CDR2 YFSETQ. CDR3 protein: CASSLAVSGTSYEQYF. The CDR3 DNA sequence: TGCGCCAGCAGCTTGGCAGTTTCAGGGACATCCTACGAGCAGTACTTC.

The chain carries TRBV18 and TRBJ2-7; 11 nucleotides agree with TRBD1. Germline V gene lookup returns CDR1 KGHSH and CDR2 LQKENI. Losses at the gene ends were 2 bases for V and 5 bases for J; bases not matched to a gene: 8. The CDR3 is made up of 16 amino acids. DNA of the CDR3: TGTGCCAGCTCACCATTGAGGACAGGGGGCTTTCACGAGCAGTACTTC. Protein: CASSPLRTGGFHEQYF.

This clone showed up just once. V is TRBV10-2 and J is TRBJ1-2, with 7 bases aligning to TRBD1. In germline, CDR1 is WSHSY, CDR2 SAAADI. The CDR3 consists of 12 residues. The junction had 6 bases not matched to a gene; V was cut back by 6 bases and J by 8 bases. This CDR3 is CASRDRVGGYTF. DNA for the CDR3: TGCGCCAGCAGAGACAGGGTGGGGGGCTACACCTTC.

The chain is built from TRBV5-4 and TRBJ2-2; a possible D gene is TRBD1 (6 bases). V gave up 7 bases and J gave up 2 bases, with 18 bases separating them. The CDR3 sequence is 16 residues long. Germline CDR1 and CDR2: SGHNT and YYREEE (reference sequence). Here the CDR3 DNA reads TGTGCCAGCTCTCTTTCAGGGACACTAAACACCGGGGAGCTGTTTTTT. Residues: CASSLSGTLNTGELFF.

J is TRBJ2-7 and V is TRBV5-4, with 10 positions matching TRBD1. Trimming took 4 bases from V and 7 from J; bases not matched to a gene: 5. The germline gives CDR1 SGHNT, CDR2 YYREEE (reference sequence). The length of the CDR3 is 13 residues. The CDR3 here is CASSGDRGSEQYF. CDR3 in DNA: TGTGCCAGCAGCGGGGACAGGGGTTCTGAGCAGTACTTC.

V usage is TRBV9 and J usage is TRBJ1-1, with a weak D call TRBD1 (6 bases). Germline CDR1 SGDLS, CDR2 YYNGEE. The CDR3 has 14 residues. Trimming pared 2 bases from V and 5 bases from J, leaving 13 bases between. The CDR3 sequence: CASSVTGYRTEAFF. CDR3 nucleotide sequence: TGTGCCAGCAGCGTTACAGGGTATAGGACTGAAGCTTTCTTT.

This chain links TRBV29-1 with TRBJ2-7; 10 positions match TRBD2. The J segment lost 4 bases and the V segment lost 4 bases, leaving 7 bases of the junction unmatched. The CDR3 is 14 amino acids. Germline V gene lookup returns CDR1 SQVTM and CDR2 ANQGSEA. The CDR3: CSVVQSGGAYEQYF. The CDR3 DNA is TGCAGCGTTGTACAAAGCGGGGGGGCATACGAGCAGTACTTC.

The genes are TRBV19 and TRBJ2-2; TRBD1 might be the D (6 bases). V lost 3 bases to trimming and J lost 6 bases, with 26 bases between them. Germline CDR1 is LNHDA and CDR2 is SQIVND (reference sequence). The CDR3 spans 19 residues. The DNA of the CDR3 is TGTGCCAGTAGTATGGGCGGCAGGGGTTCCACATATCCCGCCGGGGAGCTGTTTTTT. Its translation: CASSMGGRGSTYPAGELFF.